A single sample gave rise to the 3 T cell receptor beta chains below, sequenced in a study of blood T cell repertoires in COVID-19. Assay: immunoSEQ multiplex PCR; the TCRdb copy retains only in-frame clones and omits some. In the table there are 150,000 to 200,000 clones, around four fifths of which are singletons. The sequenced material came from peripheral blood. The origin of the receptors is a woman of 80 years or more with acute or convalescent COVID-19.

The chain employs TRBV30 and TRBJ2-7, with a tentative D call TRBD1 (5 bases). Between the trimmed V and J ends, which lost 4 bases and 7 bases, there was a span of 14 bases. From germline, CDR1 is GTSNPN and CDR2 SVGIG (reference sequence). The CDR3 runs 12 residues. CDR3 in amino acids: CAWMDKGREQYF. CDR3 nucleotides: TGTGCCTGGATGGACAAGGGCCGGGAGCAGTACTTC.

The chain uses TRBV5-1 and TRBJ2-5; 12 bases agree with TRBD2. V was pared by 8 bases and J by 4 bases, with 9 bases of the junction left unmatched. The germline V gene has CDR1 SGHRS and CDR2 YFSETQ. The CDR3 consists of 15 residues. CDR3 protein: CASSRASGRGETQYF. The CDR3, as DNA: TGCGCCAGTTCCCGGGCTAGCGGGAGGGGAGAGACCCAGTACTTC. The full variable domain, in which reference TRBV5-1 and TRBJ2-5 provide the parts outside the CDR3, is KAGVTQTPRYLIKTRGQQVTLSCSPISGHRSVSWYQQTPGQGLQFLFEYFSETQRNKGNFPGRFSGRQFSNSRSEMNVSTLELGDSALYLCASSRASGRGETQYFGPGTRLLVL.

This chain joins TRBV28 and TRBJ1-5; 8 bases line up with TRBD1. The CDR3 length is 16 residues. The V segment lost 2 bases and the J segment 6 bases; nucleotides outside the gene matches: 9. Germline V gene lookup returns CDR1 MDHEN and CDR2 SYDVKM. The CDR3 DNA reads as TGTGCCAGCAGTTTAGCAGGGGGCCGACGAAGTCAGCCCCAGCATTTT. As protein: CASSLAGGRRSQPQHF.